This record concerns one TCR beta chain sequence. The antigen remains unidentified. There are 14 residues in the CDR3. Unmatched junction bases numbered 4, after V lost 2 bases and J lost 6 bases. Germline V gives CDR1 LGHNA, CDR2 YSLEER. The study ran its PCR with 60 Vbeta and 13 Jbeta primers. Clones were sequenced by immunoSEQ multiplex PCR, and TCRdb holds only the in-frame ones, with some missing. The data show 110,000 to 150,000 clones, roughly 77% seen once. The record originates from a study of cytomegalovirus exposure and HLA in healthy donors. Study-wide results and limits: The likely explanation for a cluster of highly shared sequence variants was sequencing artifact. In most subjects, TCR beta sequences reportedly gave accurate predictions of HLA-A and HLA-B alleles.

The chain is built from TRBV4-3 and TRBJ1-1; 9 bases fit TRBD1. Sequenced: PBMCs. The TCR sequence derives from a female donor in good health and CMV-seronegative. The CDR3 protein is CASSQSRTGAEAFF. CDR3 nucleotides: TGCGCCAGCAGCCAATCCCGGACAGGGGCTGAAGCTTTCTTT.